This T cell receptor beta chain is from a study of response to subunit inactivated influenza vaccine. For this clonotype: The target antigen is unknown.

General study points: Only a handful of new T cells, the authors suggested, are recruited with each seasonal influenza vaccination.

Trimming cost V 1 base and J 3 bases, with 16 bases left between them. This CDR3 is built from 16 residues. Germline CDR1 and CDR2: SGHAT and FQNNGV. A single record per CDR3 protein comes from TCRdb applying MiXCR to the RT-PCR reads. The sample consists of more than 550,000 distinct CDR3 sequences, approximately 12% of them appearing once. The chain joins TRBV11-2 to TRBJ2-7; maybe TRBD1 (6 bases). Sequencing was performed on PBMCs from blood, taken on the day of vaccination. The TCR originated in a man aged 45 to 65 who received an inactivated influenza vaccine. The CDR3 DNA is TGTGCCAGCAGCTTAGGTCCGGACAGTATAAACTACGAGCAGTACTTC. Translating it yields CASSLGPDSINYEQYF.